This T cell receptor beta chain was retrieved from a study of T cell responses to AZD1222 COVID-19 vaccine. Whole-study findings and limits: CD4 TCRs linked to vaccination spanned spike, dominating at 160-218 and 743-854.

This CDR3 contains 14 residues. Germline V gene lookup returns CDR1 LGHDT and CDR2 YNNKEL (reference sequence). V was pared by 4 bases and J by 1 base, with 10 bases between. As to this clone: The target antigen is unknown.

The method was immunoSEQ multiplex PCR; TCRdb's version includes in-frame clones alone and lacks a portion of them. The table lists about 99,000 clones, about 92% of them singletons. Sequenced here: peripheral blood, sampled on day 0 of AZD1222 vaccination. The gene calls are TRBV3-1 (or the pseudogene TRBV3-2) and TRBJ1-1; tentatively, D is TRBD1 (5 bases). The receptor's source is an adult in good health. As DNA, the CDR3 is TGTGCCAGCAGCCCCTCGGGGCGGAACACTGAAGCTTTCTTT. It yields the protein CASSPSGRNTEAFF.